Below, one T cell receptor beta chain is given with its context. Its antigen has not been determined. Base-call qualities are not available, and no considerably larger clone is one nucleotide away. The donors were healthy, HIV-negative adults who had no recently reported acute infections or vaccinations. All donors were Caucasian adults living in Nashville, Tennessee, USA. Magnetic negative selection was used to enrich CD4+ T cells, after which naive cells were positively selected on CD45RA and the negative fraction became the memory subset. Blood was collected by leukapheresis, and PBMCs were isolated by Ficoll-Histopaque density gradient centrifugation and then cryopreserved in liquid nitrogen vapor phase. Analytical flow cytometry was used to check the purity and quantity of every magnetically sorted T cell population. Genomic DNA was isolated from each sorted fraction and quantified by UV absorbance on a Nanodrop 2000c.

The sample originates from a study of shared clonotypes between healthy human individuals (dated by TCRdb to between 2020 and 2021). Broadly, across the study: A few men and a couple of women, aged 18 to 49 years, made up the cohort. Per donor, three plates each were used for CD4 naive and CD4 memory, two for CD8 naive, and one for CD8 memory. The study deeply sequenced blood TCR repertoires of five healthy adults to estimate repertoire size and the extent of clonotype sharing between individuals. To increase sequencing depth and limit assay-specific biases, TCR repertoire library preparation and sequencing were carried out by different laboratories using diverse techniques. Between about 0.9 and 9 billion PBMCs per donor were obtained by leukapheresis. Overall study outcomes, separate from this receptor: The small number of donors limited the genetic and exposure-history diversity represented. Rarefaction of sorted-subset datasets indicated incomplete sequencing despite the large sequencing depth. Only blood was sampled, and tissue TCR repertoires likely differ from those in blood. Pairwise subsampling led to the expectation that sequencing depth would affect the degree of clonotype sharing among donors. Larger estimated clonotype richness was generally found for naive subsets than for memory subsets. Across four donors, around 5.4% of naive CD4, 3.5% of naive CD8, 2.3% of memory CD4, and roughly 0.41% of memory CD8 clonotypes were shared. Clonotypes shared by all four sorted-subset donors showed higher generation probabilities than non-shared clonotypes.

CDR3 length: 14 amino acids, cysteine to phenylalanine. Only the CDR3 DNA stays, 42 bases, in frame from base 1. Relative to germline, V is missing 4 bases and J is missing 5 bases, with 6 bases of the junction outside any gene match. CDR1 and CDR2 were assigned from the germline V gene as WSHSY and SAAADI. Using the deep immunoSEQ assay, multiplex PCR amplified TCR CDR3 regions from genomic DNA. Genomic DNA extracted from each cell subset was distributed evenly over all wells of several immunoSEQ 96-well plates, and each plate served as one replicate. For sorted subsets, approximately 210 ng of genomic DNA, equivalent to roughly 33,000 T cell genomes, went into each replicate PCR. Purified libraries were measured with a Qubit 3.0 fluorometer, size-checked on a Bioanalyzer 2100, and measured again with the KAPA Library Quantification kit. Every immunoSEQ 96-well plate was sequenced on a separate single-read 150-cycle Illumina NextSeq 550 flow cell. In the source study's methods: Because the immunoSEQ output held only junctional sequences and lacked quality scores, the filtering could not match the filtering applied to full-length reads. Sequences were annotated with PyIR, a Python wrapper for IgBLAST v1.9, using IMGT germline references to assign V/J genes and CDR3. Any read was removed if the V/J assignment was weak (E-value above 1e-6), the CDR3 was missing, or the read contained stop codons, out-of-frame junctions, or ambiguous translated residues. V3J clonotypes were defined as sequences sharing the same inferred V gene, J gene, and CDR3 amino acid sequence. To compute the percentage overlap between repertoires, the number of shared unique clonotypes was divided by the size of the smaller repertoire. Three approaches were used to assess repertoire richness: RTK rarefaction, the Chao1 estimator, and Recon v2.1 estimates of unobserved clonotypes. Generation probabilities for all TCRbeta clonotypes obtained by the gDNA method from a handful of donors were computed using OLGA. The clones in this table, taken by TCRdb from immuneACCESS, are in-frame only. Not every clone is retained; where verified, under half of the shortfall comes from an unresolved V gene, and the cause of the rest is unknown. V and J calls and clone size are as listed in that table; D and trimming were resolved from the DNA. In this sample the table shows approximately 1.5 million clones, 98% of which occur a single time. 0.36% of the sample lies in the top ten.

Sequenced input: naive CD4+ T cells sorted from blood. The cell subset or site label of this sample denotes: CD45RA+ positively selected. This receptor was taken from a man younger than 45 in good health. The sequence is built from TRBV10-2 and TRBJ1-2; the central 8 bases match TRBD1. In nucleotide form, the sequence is TGCGCCAGCAGTGGGACAGGGAATAATTATGGCTACACCTTC. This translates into CASSGTGNNYGYTF.